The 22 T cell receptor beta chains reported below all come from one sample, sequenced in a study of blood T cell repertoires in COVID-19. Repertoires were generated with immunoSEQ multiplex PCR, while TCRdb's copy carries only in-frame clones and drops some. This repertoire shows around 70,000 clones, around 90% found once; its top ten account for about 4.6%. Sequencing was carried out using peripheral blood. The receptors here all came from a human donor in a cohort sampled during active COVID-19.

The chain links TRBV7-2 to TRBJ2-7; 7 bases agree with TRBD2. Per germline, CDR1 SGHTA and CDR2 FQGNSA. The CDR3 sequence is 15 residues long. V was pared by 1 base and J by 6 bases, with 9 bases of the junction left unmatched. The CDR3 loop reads CASSLGERGGSEQYF. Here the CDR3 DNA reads TGTGCCAGCAGCTTAGGCGAGCGGGGAGGGTCCGAGCAGTACTTC. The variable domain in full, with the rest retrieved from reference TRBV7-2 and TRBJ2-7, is GAGVSQSPSNKVTEKGKDVELRCDPISGHTALYWYRQSLGQGLEFLIYFQGNSAPDKSGLPSDRFSAERTGGSVSTLTIQRTQQEDSAVYLCASSLGERGGSEQYFGPGTRLTVT.

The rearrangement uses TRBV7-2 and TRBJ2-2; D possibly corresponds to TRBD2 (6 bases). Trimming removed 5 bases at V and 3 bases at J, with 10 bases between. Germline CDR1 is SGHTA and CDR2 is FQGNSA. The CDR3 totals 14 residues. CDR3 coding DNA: TGTGCCAGCAGCCCGGGGGTCGACACCGGGGAGCTGTTTTTT. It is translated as CASSPGVDTGELFF. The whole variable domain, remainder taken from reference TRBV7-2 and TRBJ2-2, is GAGVSQSPSNKVTEKGKDVELRCDPISGHTALYWYRQSLGQGLEFLIYFQGNSAPDKSGLPSDRFSAERTGGSVSTLTIQRTQQEDSAVYLCASSPGVDTGELFFGEGSRLTVL.

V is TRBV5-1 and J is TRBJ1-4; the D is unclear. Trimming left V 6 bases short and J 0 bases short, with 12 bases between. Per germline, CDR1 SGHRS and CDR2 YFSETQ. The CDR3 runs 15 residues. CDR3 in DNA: TGCGCCAGCACGAGGAACGGCGCAACTAATGAAAAACTGTTTTTT. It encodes CASTRNGATNEKLFF.

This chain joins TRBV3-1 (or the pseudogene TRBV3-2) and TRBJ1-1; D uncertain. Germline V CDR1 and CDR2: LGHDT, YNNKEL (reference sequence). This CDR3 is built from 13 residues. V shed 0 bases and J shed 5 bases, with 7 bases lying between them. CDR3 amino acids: CASSQDSGTEAFF. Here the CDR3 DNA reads TGTGCCAGCAGCCAAGATAGCGGAACTGAAGCTTTCTTT.

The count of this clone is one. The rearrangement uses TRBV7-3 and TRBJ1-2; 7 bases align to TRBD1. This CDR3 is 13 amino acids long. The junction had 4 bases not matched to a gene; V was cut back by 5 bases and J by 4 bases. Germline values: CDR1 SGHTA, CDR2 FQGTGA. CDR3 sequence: CASSVQGRYGYTF. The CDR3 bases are TGTGCCAGCAGCGTACAGGGGCGCTATGGCTACACCTTC.

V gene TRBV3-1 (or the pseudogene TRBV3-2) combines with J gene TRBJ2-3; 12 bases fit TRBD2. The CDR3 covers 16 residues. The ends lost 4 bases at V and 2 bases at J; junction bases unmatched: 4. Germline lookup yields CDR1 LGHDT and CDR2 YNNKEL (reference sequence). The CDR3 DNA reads TGTGCCAGCAGCCCCGGACTAGCGGGACACACAGATACGCAGTATTTT. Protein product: CASSPGLAGHTDTQYF.

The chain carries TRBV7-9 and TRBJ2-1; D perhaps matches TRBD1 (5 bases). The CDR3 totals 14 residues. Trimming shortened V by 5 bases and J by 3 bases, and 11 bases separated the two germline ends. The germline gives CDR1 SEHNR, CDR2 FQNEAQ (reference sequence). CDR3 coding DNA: TGTGCCAGCAGCCCAAGTACAGGCTACAATGAGCAGTTCTTC. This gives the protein CASSPSTGYNEQFF.

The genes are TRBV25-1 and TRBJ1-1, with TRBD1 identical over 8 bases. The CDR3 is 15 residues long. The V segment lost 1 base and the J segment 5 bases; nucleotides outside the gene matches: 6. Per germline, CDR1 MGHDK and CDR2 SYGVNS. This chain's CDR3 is CASSESIQGGTEAFF. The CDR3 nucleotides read TGTGCCAGCAGTGAATCAATACAGGGGGGGACTGAAGCTTTCTTT.

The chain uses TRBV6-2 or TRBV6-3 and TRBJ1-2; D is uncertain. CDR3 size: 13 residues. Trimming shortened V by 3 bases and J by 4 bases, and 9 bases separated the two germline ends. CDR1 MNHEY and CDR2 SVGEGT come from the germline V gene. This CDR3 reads CASSYEGGYGYTF. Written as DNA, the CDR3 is TGTGCCAGCAGTTATGAGGGAGGCTATGGCTACACCTTC.

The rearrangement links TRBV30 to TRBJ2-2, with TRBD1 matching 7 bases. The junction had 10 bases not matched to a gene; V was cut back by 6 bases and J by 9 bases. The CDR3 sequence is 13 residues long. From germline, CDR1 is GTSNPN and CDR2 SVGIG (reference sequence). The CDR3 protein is CACLGTARRELFF. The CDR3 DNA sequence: TGTGCCTGCCTCGGGACAGCCCGGAGGGAGCTGTTTTTT.

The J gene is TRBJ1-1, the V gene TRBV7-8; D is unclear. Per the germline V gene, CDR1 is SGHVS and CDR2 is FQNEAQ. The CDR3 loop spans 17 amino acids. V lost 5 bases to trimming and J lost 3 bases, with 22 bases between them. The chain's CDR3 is CASSTAGTVTRDTEAFF. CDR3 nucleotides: TGTGCCAGCAGCACCGCGGGAACAGTCACGAGGGACACTGAAGCTTTCTTT.

The CDR3 reads CASSPRTGGYTGELFF. DNA for the CDR3: TGTGCCAGCAGCCCCAGGACAGGGGGGTACACCGGGGAGCTGTTTTTT. The rearrangement joins TRBV5-6 to TRBJ2-2, with TRBD1 matching 10 bases. Germline loops: CDR1 SGHDT, CDR2 YYEEEE. After removal of 4 bases from V and 3 bases from J, the junction contained 6 bases not matched to a gene. The CDR3 totals 16 residues.

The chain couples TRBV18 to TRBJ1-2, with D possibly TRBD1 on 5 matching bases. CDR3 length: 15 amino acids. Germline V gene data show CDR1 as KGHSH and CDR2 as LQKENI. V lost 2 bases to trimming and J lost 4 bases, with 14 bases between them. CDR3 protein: CASSPFNWGAYGYTF. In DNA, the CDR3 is TGTGCCAGCTCACCATTTAATTGGGGCGCCTATGGCTACACCTTC.

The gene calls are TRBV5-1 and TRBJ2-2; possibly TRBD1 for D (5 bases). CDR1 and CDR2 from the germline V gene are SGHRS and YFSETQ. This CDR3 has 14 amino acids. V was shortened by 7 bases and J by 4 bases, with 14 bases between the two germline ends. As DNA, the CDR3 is TGCGCCAGCCGTTCAGGGATAGGCACCGGGGAGCTGTTTTTT. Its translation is CASRSGIGTGELFF.

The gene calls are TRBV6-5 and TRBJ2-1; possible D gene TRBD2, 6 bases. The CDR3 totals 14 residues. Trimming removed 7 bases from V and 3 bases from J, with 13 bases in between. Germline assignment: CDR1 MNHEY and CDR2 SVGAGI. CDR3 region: CASTPGLNYNEQFF. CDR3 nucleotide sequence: TGTGCCAGCACCCCGGGACTTAACTACAATGAGCAGTTCTTC.

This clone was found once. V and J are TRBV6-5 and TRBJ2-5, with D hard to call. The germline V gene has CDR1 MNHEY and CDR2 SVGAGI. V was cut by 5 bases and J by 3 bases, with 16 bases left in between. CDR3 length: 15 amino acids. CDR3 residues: CASSRPPDSKETQYF. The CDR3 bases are TGTGCCAGCAGTCGACCCCCAGACTCCAAAGAGACCCAGTACTTC.

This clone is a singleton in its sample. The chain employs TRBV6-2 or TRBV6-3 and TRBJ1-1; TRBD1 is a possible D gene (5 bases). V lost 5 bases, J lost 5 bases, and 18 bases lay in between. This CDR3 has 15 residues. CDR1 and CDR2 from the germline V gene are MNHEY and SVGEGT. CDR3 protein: CASSPVPREGTEAFF. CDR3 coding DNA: TGTGCCAGCAGTCCCGTCCCCAGGGAGGGAACTGAAGCTTTCTTT.

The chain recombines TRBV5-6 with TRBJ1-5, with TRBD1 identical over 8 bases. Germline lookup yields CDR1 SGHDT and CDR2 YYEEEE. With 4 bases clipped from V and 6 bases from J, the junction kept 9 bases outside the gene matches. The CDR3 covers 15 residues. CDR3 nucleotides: TGTGCCAGCAGCCGGTGGGACAGGACGAGTCAGCCCCAGCATTTT. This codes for CASSRWDRTSQPQHF.

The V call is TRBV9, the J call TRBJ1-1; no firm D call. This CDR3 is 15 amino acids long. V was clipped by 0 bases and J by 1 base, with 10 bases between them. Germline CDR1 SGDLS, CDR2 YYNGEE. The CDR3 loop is CASSVEPAANTEAFF. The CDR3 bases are TGTGCCAGCAGCGTAGAGCCAGCGGCGAACACTGAAGCTTTCTTT.

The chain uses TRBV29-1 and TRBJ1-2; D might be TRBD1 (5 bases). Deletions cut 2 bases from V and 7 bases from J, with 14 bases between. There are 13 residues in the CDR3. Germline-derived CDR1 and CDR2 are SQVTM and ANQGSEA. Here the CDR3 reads CSVESDSLPGYTF. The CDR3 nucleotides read TGCAGCGTTGAAAGTGACAGCCTCCCTGGCTACACCTTC.

CDR3 nucleotides: TGTGCCAGCAGCGTAGGGCCAGCGGGGGGACAAGAGACCCAGTACTTC. It codes for CASSVGPAGGQETQYF. This chain links TRBV9 with TRBJ2-5; 9 positions agree with TRBD2. The germline gives CDR1 SGDLS, CDR2 YYNGEE. V lost 0 bases and J lost 2; bases outside the gene matches: 5. CDR3 length equals 16 residues.

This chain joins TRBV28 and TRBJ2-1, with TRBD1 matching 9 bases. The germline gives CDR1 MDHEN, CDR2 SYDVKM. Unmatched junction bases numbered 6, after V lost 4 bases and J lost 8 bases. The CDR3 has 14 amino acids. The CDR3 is CASSSHTGGDEQFF. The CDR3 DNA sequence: TGTGCCAGCAGTTCCCATACAGGGGGCGATGAGCAGTTCTTC.